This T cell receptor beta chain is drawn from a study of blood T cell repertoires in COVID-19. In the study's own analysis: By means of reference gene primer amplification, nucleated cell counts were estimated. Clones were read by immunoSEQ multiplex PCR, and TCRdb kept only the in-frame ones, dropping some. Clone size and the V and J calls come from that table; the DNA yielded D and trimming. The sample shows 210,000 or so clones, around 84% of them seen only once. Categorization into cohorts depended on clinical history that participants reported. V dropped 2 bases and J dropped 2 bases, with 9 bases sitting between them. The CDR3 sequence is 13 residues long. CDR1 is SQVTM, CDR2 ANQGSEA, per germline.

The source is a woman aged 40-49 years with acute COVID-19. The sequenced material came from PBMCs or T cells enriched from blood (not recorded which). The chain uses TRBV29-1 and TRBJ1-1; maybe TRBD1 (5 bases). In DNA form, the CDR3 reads TGCAGCGTTGAATGGCAGGGCAACACTGAAGCTTTCTTT. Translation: CSVEWQGNTEAFF.